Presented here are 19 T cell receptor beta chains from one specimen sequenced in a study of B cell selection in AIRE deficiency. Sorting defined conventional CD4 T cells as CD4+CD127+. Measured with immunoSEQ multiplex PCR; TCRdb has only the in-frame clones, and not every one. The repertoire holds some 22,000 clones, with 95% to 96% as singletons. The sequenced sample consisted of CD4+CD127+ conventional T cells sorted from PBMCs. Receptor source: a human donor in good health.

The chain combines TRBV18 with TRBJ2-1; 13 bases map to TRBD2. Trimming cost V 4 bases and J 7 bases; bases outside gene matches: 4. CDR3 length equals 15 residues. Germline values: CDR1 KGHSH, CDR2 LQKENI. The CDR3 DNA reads TGTGCCAGCTCACAACTAGCGGGGGGGCTTAATGAGCAGTTCTTC. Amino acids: CASSQLAGGLNEQFF.

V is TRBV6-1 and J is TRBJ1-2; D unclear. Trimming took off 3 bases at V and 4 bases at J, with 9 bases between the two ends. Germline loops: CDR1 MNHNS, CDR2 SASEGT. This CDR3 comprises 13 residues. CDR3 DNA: TGTGCCAGCAGTGAGTCCAGGACCTATGGCTACACCTTC. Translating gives CASSESRTYGYTF.

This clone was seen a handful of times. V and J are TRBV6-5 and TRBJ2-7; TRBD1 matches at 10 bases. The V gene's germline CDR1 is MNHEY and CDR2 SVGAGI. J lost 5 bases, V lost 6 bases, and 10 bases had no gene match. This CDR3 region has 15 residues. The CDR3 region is CASRRAGTGVDEQYF. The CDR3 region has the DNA TGTGCCAGCAGACGTGCCGGGACAGGGGTTGACGAGCAGTACTTC.

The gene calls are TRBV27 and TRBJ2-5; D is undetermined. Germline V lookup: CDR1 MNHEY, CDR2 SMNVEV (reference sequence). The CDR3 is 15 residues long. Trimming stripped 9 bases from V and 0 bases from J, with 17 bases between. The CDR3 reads CASSPRRPHQETQYF. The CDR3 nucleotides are TGTGCCAGTTCCCCCCGCAGGCCTCACCAAGAGACCCAGTACTTC.

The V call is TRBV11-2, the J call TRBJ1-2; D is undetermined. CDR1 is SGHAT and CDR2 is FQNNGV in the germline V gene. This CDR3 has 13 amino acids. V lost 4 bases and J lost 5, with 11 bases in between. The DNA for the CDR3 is TGTGCCAGCAGCTGGGCAGCCCGATATGGCTACACCTTC. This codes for CASSWAARYGYTF.

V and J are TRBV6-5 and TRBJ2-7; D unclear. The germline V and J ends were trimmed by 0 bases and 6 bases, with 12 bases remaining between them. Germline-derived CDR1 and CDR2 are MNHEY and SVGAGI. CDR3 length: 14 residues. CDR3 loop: CASSYSNSPSEQYF. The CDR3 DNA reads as TGTGCCAGCAGTTACTCAAACAGTCCGAGCGAGCAGTACTTC.

The CDR3 DNA sequence: TGTGCCAGCAGTGGGGGACAGGGCAACACTGAAGCTTTCTTT. Translated: CASSGGQGNTEAFF. The chain has TRBV25-1 and TRBJ1-1, with 9 bases aligning to TRBD1. This CDR3 contains 14 residues. J lost 2 bases, V lost 4 bases, and 2 bases had no gene match. Germline V gives CDR1 MGHDK, CDR2 SYGVNS. The whole variable domain, remainder taken from reference TRBV25-1 and TRBJ1-1, is EADIYQTPRYLVIGTGKKITLECSQTMGHDKMYWYQQDPGMELHLIHYSYGVNSTEKGDLSSESTVSRIRTEHFPLTLESARPSHTSQYLCASSGGQGNTEAFFGQGTRLTVV.

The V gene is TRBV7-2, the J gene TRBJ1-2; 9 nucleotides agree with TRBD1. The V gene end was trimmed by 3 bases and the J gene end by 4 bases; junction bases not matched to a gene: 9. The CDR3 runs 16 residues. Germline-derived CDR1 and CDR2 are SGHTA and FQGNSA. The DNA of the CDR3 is TGTGCCAGCAGCTTCAGAGGGACAGGGTCCGGCTATGGCTACACCTTC. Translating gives CASSFRGTGSGYGYTF. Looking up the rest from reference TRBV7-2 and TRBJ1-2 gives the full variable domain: GAGVSQSPSNKVTEKGKDVELRCDPISGHTALYWYRQSLGQGLEFLIYFQGNSAPDKSGLPSDRFSAERTGGSVSTLTIQRTQQEDSAVYLCASSFRGTGSGYGYTFGSGTRLTVV.

CDR3 region: CSTGSGNIQYF. The CDR3 nucleotides read TGCAGTACAGGGTCGGGGAACATTCAGTACTTC. This sequence joins TRBV20-1 and TRBJ2-4; weak D call: TRBD1 (6 bases). The CDR3 contains 11 residues. The germline V gene encodes CDR1 DFQATT and CDR2 SNEGSKA (reference sequence). V was shortened by 8 bases and J by 7 bases, with 12 bases between the two germline ends.

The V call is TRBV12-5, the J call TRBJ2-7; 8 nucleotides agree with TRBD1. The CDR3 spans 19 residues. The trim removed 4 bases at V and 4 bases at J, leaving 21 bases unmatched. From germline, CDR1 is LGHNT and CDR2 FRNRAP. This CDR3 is CASGSRGTGGVRRPYEQYF. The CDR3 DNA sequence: TGTGCTAGTGGTTCCAGGGGGACAGGCGGAGTTCGGCGGCCTTACGAGCAGTACTTC. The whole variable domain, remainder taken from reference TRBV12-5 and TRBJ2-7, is DARVTQTPRHKVTEMGQEVTMRCQPILGHNTVFWYRQTMMQGLELLAYFRNRAPLDDSGMPKDRFSAEMPDATLATLKIQPSEPRDSAVYFCASGSRGTGGVRRPYEQYFGPGTRLTVT.

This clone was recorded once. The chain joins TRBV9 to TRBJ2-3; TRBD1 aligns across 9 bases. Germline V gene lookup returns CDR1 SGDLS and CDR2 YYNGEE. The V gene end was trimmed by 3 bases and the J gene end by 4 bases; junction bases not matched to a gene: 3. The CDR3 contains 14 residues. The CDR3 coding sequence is TGTGCCAGCAGCGCGGGACAGGGCTCAGATACGCAGTATTTT. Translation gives CASSAGQGSDTQYF.

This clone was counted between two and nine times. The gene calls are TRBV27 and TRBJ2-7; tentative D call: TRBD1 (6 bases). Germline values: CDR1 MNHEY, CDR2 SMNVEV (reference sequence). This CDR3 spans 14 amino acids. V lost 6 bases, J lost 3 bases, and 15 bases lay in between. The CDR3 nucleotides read TGTGCCAGCAGACCCGGGACACACCTCTACGAGCAGTACTTC. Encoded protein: CASRPGTHLYEQYF.

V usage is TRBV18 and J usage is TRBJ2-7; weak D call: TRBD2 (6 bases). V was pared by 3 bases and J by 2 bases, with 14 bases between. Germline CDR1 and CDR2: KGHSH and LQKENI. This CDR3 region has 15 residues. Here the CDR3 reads CASSPTGDPTYEQYF. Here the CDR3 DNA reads TGTGCCAGCTCACCTACGGGGGACCCTACCTACGAGCAGTACTTC.

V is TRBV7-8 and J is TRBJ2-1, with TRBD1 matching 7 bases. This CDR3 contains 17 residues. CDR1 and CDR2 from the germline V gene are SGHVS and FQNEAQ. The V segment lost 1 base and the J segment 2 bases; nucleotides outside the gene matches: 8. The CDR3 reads CASSLGYTGTAYNEQFF. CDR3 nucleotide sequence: TGTGCCAGCAGCTTAGGGTATACCGGGACAGCCTACAATGAGCAGTTCTTC.

CDR3 in DNA: TGCGCCAGCAGCCGGGACAGCCTTCCCACCGCCTATGGCTACACCTTC. This gives the protein CASSRDSLPTAYGYTF. The chain combines TRBV4-1 with TRBJ1-2; 7 bases agree with TRBD1. The CDR3 is 16 residues long. Germline V gene data show CDR1 as MGHRA and CDR2 as YSYEKL. The trim removed 4 bases at V and 4 bases at J, leaving 12 bases unmatched.

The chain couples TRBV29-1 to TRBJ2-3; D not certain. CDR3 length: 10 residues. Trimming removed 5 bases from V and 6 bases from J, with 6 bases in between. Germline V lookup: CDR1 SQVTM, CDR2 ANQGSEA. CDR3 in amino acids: CSVSQDTQYF. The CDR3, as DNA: TGCAGCGTTAGCCAGGATACGCAGTATTTT.

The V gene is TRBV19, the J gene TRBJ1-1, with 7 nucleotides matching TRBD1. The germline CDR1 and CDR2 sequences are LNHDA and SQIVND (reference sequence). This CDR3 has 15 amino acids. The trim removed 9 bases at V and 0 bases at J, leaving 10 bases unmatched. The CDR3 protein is CASLGTVQLNTEAFF. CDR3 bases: TGTGCCAGCCTGGGGACAGTTCAATTGAACACTGAAGCTTTCTTT.

The CDR3 protein is CASSPQTGWGEKLFF. The CDR3 DNA reads as TGTGCCAGCAGCCCCCAGACAGGGTGGGGGGAAAAACTGTTTTTT. The V call is TRBV14, the J call TRBJ1-4, with 7 bases matching TRBD1. The CDR3 covers 15 residues. Germline CDR1 and CDR2: SGHDN and FVKESK. V lost 4 bases, J lost 8 bases, and 10 bases stayed unmatched.

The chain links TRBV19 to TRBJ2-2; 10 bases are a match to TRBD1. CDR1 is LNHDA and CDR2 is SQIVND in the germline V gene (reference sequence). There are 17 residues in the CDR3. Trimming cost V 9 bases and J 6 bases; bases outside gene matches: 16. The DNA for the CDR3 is TGTGCCAGCGGGGAAAGGGGACAGGGGCTTTCCCCCGGGGAGCTGTTTTTT. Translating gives CASGERGQGLSPGELFF.